This TCR beta chain was identified in a study of PD-1 blockade in classical Hodgkin lymphoma. Documented time point: newly diagnosed, previously untreated cHL patient sample. A remark on this clone: The limits of the CDR3 on the DNA are not certain, so only TCRdb's listed CDR3 is given.

Data came from immunoSEQ multiplex PCR; TCRdb stores just in-frame clones and leaves some out. This table has tens of thousands of clones, about 94% appearing once. Sequenced input: peripheral blood mononuclear cells (PBMCs). The sequence came from a human donor with classical Hodgkin lymphoma.

CDR3 region: CASSTSSEAFF. V is TRBV2 and J is TRBJ1-1. The CDR3 length is 11 residues, termini included. Germline CDR1 reads SNHLY; CDR2 reads FYNNEI.